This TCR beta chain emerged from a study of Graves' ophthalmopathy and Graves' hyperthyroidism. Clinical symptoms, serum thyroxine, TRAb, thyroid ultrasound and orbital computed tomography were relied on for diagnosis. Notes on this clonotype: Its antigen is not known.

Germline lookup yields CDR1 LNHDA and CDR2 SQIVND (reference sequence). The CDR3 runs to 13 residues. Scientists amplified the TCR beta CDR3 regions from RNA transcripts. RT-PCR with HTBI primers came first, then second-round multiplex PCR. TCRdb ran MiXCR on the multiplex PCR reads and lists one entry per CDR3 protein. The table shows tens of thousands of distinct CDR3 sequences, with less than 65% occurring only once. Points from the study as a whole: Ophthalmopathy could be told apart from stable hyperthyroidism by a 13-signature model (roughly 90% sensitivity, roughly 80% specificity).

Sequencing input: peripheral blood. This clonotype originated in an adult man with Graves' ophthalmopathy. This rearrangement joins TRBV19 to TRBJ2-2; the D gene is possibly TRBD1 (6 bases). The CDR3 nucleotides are TGTGGTGGGCAGGGGATTAACACCGGGGAGCTGTTTTTT. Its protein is CGGQGINTGELFF.